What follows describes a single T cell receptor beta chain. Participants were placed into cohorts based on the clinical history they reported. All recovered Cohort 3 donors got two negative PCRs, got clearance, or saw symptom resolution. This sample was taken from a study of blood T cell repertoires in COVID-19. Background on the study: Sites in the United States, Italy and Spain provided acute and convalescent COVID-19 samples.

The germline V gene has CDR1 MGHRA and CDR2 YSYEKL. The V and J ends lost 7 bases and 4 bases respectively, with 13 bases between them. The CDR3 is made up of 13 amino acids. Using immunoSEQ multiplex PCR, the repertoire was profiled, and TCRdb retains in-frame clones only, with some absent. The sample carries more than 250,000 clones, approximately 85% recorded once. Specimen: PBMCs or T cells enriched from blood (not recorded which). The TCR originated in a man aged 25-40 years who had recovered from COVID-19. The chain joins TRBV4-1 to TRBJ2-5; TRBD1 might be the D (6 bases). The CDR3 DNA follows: TGCGCCAGCAAACCTAGGGGGAGAGAGACCCAGTACTTC. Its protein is CASKPRGRETQYF.